These T cell receptor beta chains were read from a single sample in a study of beta chain features in type 1 diabetes. The table came from immunoSEQ multiplex PCR; TCRdb's copy has only in-frame clones and leaves some out. The sample shows fewer than 900,000 clones, roughly a sixth of them seen only once. Sequenced material: naive CD4+ T cells from blood. The receptor set was obtained from a woman between 18 and 29 years old in good health. The CDR3 runs from the conserved cysteine through the conserved F or W. The order of the fields is D gene, J gene, V gene, clone size, CDR3 DNA, CDR3 protein. A D gene is named only where the DNA matches it firmly. Clone size, where shown, is once, few, many, or a class for clones that have expanded.

-	TRBJ1-2	TRBV6-5	-	TGTGCCAGCACCAAGCTGCCCAACTATGGCTACACCTTC	CASTKLPNYGYTF
-	TRBJ1-2	TRBV20-1	-	TGCAGTGCGATGGGGTTCTATGGCTACACCTTC	CSAMGFYGYTF
-	TRBJ2-5	TRBV11-3	few	TGTGCCAGCAGCTTAAGGGGGACCCAGTACTTC	CASSLRGTQYF
-	TRBJ2-5	TRBV27	few	TGTGCCAGCAGTTTATCGTATAACCAAGAGACCCAGTACTTC	CASSLSYNQETQYF
-	TRBJ2-3	TRBV10-3	-	TGTGCCACGAAGGCCGAAGGCGGATCTGATACGCAGTATTTT	CATKAEGGSDTQYF
TRBD2	TRBJ2-5	TRBV4-3	once	TGCGCCAGCAGCCAAGTATACCGGGGGGGGTACCAAGAGACCCAGTACTTC	CASSQVYRGGYQETQYF
TRBD2	TRBJ2-5	TRBV4-3	-	TGCGCCAGCAGCCAAGAAGCAGCGGGAGGGCCTGAGACCCAGTACTTC	CASSQEAAGGPETQYF
TRBD2	TRBJ2-7	TRBV6-5	few	TGTGCCAGCAAAAACCGACTAGCGGGGTACTACGAGCAGTACTTC	CASKNRLAGYYEQYF
-	TRBJ2-1	TRBV10-3	few	TGTGCCATCAGCGCCTCCGAAGGCTACAATGAGCAGTTCTTC	CAISASEGYNEQFF
TRBD2	TRBJ2-1	TRBV7-2	few	TGTGCCAGCAGCATTACTAGCGGGAGTAGTGAGCAGTTCTTC	CASSITSGSSEQFF
-	TRBJ2-3	TRBV7-9	few	TGTGCCAGCAGCTTAACGGAACTCACAGATACGCAGTATTTT	CASSLTELTDTQYF
-	TRBJ2-7	TRBV28	few	TGTGCCAGCACCCTACAGGCTAGCATCAAGGCTGGCGAGCAGTACTTC	CASTLQASIKAGEQYF
-	TRBJ1-1	TRBV7-2	-	TGTGCCAGCAGCTTTTCACAGGGAGGCACTGAAGCTTTCTTT	CASSFSQGGTEAFF